One and the same sample provided the 17 T cell receptor beta chains below, sequenced in a study of STAT3 mutations in large granular lymphocyte leukemia. Study conclusions and caveats: At least one immunodominant TCR beta clonotype appeared in every T-cell large granular lymphocyte leukemia patient.

Assay: immunoSEQ multiplex PCR; the TCRdb copy retains only in-frame clones and omits some. The ten most abundant clones cover over 80% of a sample with 2,000 to 3,000 clones. Antigens for these TCRs are unknown. The sequenced material came from PBMCs. Receptors were obtained from a human donor with T large granular lymphocyte leukemia. The donor label of this sample is uncertain. Some clones in this sample may be carry-over from other donors' samples.

By frequency, this clone is medium-sized. The missing conserved phenylalanine or tryptophan at the end of this CDR3 makes a read error likely. The limits of the CDR3 on the DNA are not certain, so only TCRdb's listed CDR3 is given. This chain links TRBV9 with TRBJ2-3; TRBD1 was called by the table and not checked on the DNA. Germline loops: CDR1 SGDLS, CDR2 YYNGEE. Ends included, the CDR3 has 9 residues. The CDR3 reads CASSTEGVT.

On this clone: Likely a read error: the CDR3 ends without its conserved phenylalanine or tryptophan. The limits of the CDR3 on the DNA are not certain, so only TCRdb's listed CDR3 is given. The rearrangement joins TRBV20-1 to TRBJ2-1; the table's D gene call, TRBD1, was not cross checked with the DNA. In germline, CDR1 is DFQATT, CDR2 SNEGSKA (reference sequence). The CDR3 comprises 9 residues, both ends counted. This CDR3 is CSVGQGLDE.

A remark on this clone: This CDR3 fails to terminate in the conserved phenylalanine or tryptophan, so it likely reflects a read error. Because the CDR3's place on the DNA is in doubt, the DNA is left out and the CDR3 is given as listed by TCRdb. The CDR3 region is CASRCWWRRDQP. V gene TRBV10-1 combines with J gene TRBJ1-5. The CDR3 is made up of 12 amino acids, end residues included. Germline assignment: CDR1 WNHNN and CDR2 SYGVQD (reference sequence).

Turning to this clone: The conserved final phenylalanine or tryptophan is absent from the CDR3, which likely points to a read error. It is unclear where the CDR3 begins or ends on the DNA, so no DNA is shown, and the CDR3 is as TCRdb lists it. V and J are TRBV7-3 and TRBJ1-4; no DNA check was done on the table's D call, TRBD1. Termini included, the CDR3 measures 10 amino acids. Germline V lookup: CDR1 SGHTA, CDR2 FQGTGA. CDR3 residues: CASSSRPGGK.

As for this clone: Because it lacks the conserved phenylalanine or tryptophan at the end, this CDR3 is likely a read error. The DNA is left out, because the CDR3 cannot be placed on it with certainty; the CDR3 is given as TCRdb lists it. The V gene is TRBV20-1, the J gene TRBJ1-6; the table's D call, TRBD1, has no DNA check behind it. Counting both end residues, the CDR3 totals 12 amino acids. The germline gives CDR1 DFQATT, CDR2 SNEGSKA (reference sequence). The CDR3 here is CSAQLGAGQNSP.

Regarding this clone: The CDR3 does not end in the conserved phenylalanine or tryptophan, so this is likely a read error. Because the CDR3's place on the DNA is in doubt, the DNA is left out and the CDR3 is given as listed by TCRdb. This rearrangement joins TRBV4-2 to TRBJ1-5; the table names TRBD1, a call not compared with the DNA. The germline CDR1 and CDR2 sequences are LGHNA and YNFKEQ. The CDR3 is made up of 12 amino acids, end residues included. The CDR3 reads CASSQDLLGNQP.

For this clone: Given the absence of the conserved phenylalanine or tryptophan at the CDR3 end, a read error is likely. The limits of the CDR3 on the DNA are not certain, so only TCRdb's listed CDR3 is given. The rearrangement joins TRBV18 to TRBJ1-6; the table's TRBD1 call for D was not verified on the DNA. Germline V gene lookup returns CDR1 KGHSH and CDR2 LQKENI. Ends included, the CDR3 has 10 residues. CDR3 sequence: CASNEGAGSP.

As to this clone: The CDR3 does not end in the conserved phenylalanine or tryptophan, so this is likely a read error. The DNA is left out, because the CDR3 cannot be placed on it with certainty; the CDR3 is given as TCRdb lists it. CDR3 amino acids: CASSRQEYQP. The chain uses TRBV10-2 and TRBJ1-5; TRBD1, the table's D call, was not compared with the DNA. Per the germline V gene, CDR1 is WSHSY and CDR2 is SAAADI. The CDR3 has 10 amino acids, counting both end residues.

Of note for this clone: No conserved phenylalanine or tryptophan is present at the end of the CDR3, so a read error is the likely explanation. Because the CDR3's place on the DNA is in doubt, the DNA is left out and the CDR3 is given as listed by TCRdb. This chain uses TRBV20-1 with TRBJ1-6; TRBD1, the D gene given by the table, was not confirmed from the DNA. CDR1 and CDR2 (germline): DFQATT, SNEGSKA (reference sequence). The CDR3 is 12 residues long, ends included. CDR3 amino acids: CSARLQQVYNSP.

For this clone: The CDR3 ends on some other residue instead of the conserved phenylalanine or tryptophan, so this is likely a read error. The limits of the CDR3 on the DNA are not certain, so only TCRdb's listed CDR3 is given. This chain uses TRBV2 with TRBJ2-3; TRBD1, the table's D call, lacks a check against the DNA. The CDR3 is 11 amino acids in total, end residues counted. CDR1 and CDR2 (germline): SNHLY, FYNNEI. The CDR3 is CASRQGGSGDT.

Worth noting for this clone: As the CDR3 is not closed by the conserved phenylalanine or tryptophan, this likely results from a read error. Because the CDR3's place on the DNA is in doubt, the DNA is left out and the CDR3 is given as listed by TCRdb. The chain uses TRBV18 and TRBJ2-1; the D segment call TRBD2 is taken from the table without a DNA check. Ends included, the CDR3 has 11 residues. Germline CDR1 is KGHSH and CDR2 is LQKENI. The CDR3 sequence: CASSGTSGTAE.

Concerning this clone itself: The CDR3 end shows no conserved phenylalanine or tryptophan, and so a read error is likely. The limits of the CDR3 on the DNA are not certain, so only TCRdb's listed CDR3 is given. The V and J genes are TRBV29-1 and TRBJ2-1; whether TRBD1, the table's D call, matches the DNA was not checked. The CDR3 length is 9 residues, termini included. Germline-derived CDR1 and CDR2 are SQVTM and ANQGSEA. The CDR3 sequence is CSVNPGRNE.

Regarding this clone: Since the CDR3 does not end with the conserved phenylalanine or tryptophan, this likely comes from a read error. The limits of the CDR3 on the DNA are not certain, so only TCRdb's listed CDR3 is given. This chain uses TRBV2 with TRBJ2-1; TRBD1 reflects the table's D call only, with no check against the DNA. The CDR3 adds up to 8 amino acids, both ends counted. Germline CDR1 reads SNHLY; CDR2 reads FYNNEI. CDR3 sequence: CASSEVQE.

On this clone: The CDR3 does not close with the conserved phenylalanine or tryptophan, likely indicating a read error. No DNA is shown, since the ends of the CDR3 on it are uncertain; the CDR3 is the one TCRdb lists. The V gene is TRBV14, the J gene TRBJ1-4; the listed D gene, TRBD1, was not tested against the DNA. Germline lookup yields CDR1 SGHDN and CDR2 FVKESK. Both ends counted, the CDR3 spans 14 residues. CDR3 protein: CASSHLPGDRGHEK.

Comments on this clone: The conserved phenylalanine or tryptophan normally closing the CDR3 is absent here, so this likely arose from a read error. The limits of the CDR3 on the DNA are not certain, so only TCRdb's listed CDR3 is given. The chain carries TRBV2 and TRBJ1-6; the DNA was not used to check the table's D call, TRBD1. Per germline, CDR1 SNHLY and CDR2 FYNNEI. The CDR3 length equals 11 residues, ends included. The CDR3 sequence: CASNGADYNSP.

In regard to this clone: It is likely a read error, because the conserved phenylalanine at the end of the CDR3 is missing. It is unclear where the CDR3 begins or ends on the DNA, so no DNA is shown, and the CDR3 is as TCRdb lists it. This sequence joins TRBV7-2 and TRBJ1-1; TRBD1, the table's D call, lacks a check against the DNA. The germline V gene has CDR1 SGHTA and CDR2 FQGNSA. The CDR3 length equals 11 residues, ends included. The CDR3 sequence: CASSHNRENTE.

With respect to this clone: Likely a read error: the CDR3 ends without its conserved phenylalanine or tryptophan. No DNA is shown, since the ends of the CDR3 on it are uncertain; the CDR3 is the one TCRdb lists. The chain carries TRBV19 and TRBJ2-1; the table calls TRBD1, which could not be checked here. The CDR3 length equals 14 residues, ends included. CDR1 is LNHDA and CDR2 is SQIVND in the germline V gene (reference sequence). The chain's CDR3 is CASSPHWGQSSYNE.